This paragraph reports one T cell receptor (beta chain). V shed 5 bases, J shed 0 bases, and the junction held 5 bases outside the gene matches. The CDR3 has 15 residues. The germline CDR1 and CDR2 sequences are SEHNR and FQNEAQ (reference sequence). TCRdb's table, derived via immunoSEQ multiplex PCR, lists solely in-frame clones and lacks some. The sample includes under 300,000 clones, 84% of them seen just once. The data were taken from a study of blood T cell repertoires in COVID-19. About the study: Some COVID-19 samples were acute and others convalescent; all came from the United States, Italy and Spain. Sources were T cells, B-cell-depleted T cells, or PBMCs; the material itself was cDNA or gDNA.

This receptor was obtained from a woman in her forties who had recovered from COVID-19. The V call is TRBV7-9, the J call TRBJ1-1; 8 bases line up with TRBD1. Material for sequencing was peripheral blood. The CDR3 loop is CASSGEDRVNTEAFF. In nucleotides, the CDR3 is TGTGCCAGCAGCGGGGAGGACAGGGTGAACACTGAAGCTTTCTTT.